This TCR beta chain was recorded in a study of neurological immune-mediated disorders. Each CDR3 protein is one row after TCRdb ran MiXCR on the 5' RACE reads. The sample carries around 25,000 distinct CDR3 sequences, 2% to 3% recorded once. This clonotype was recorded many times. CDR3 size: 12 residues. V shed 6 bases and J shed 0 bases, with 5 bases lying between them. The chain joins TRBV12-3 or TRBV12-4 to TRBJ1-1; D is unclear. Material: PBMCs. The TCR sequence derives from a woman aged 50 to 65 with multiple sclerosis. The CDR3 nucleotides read TGTGCCAGCAGATTAATGAACACTGAAGCTTTCTTT. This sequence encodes CASRLMNTEAFF.